The 27 T cell receptor beta chains in this list originate from one sample, sequenced in a study of blood T cell repertoires in COVID-19. Profiled with immunoSEQ multiplex PCR; TCRdb holds only in-frame clones, not every one. The data show approximately 100,000 clones, with around 87% seen just once and 11% held by the top ten. Specimen: peripheral blood. The receptors stem from a woman aged 25 to 39 with acute or convalescent COVID-19.

The rearrangement uses TRBV27 and TRBJ2-7, with D unresolved. This CDR3 spans 14 amino acids. Trimming pared 4 bases from V and 5 bases from J, leaving 15 bases between. The germline gives CDR1 MNHEY, CDR2 SMNVEV (reference sequence). CDR3 sequence reads: CASSSTVFSDEQYF. In DNA form, the CDR3 reads TGTGCCAGCAGTTCCACAGTTTTTTCCGACGAGCAGTACTTC.

The chain couples TRBV30 to TRBJ1-5; D unresolved. V was shortened by 1 base and J by 8 bases, with 12 bases between the two germline ends. This CDR3 region has 13 residues. Germline CDR1 and CDR2: GTSNPN and SVGIG (reference sequence). The CDR3, as DNA: TGTGCCTGGAGTGCCCCGGGAGCAGAGCCCCAGCATTTT. This sequence encodes CAWSAPGAEPQHF.

This sequence joins TRBV7-9 and TRBJ1-2, with 7 bases matching TRBD1. In germline, CDR1 is SEHNR, CDR2 FQNEAQ (reference sequence). Germline trimming cut 11 bases from V and 3 bases from J; bases unmatched to any gene: 3. The CDR3 spans 11 residues. Written as DNA, the CDR3 is TGTGCCGGCGGGACAGACTATGGCTACACCTTC. This codes for CAGGTDYGYTF.

The chain recombines TRBV28 with TRBJ2-7, with a weak D call TRBD2 (7 bases). The CDR3 length is 15 residues. The germline CDR1 and CDR2 sequences are MDHEN and SYDVKM. V was clipped by 2 bases and J by 1 base, with 12 bases between them. The CDR3 region is CASSLGGGWSYEQYF. In DNA, the CDR3 is TGTGCCAGCAGTTTAGGGGGGGGCTGGTCCTACGAGCAGTACTTC.

V and J are TRBV3-1 (or the pseudogene TRBV3-2) and TRBJ1-4; no reliable D call. The V and J ends lost 0 bases and 4 bases respectively, with 12 bases between them. Germline loops: CDR1 LGHDT, CDR2 YNNKEL (reference sequence). The CDR3 spans 16 residues. This CDR3 reads CASSQDLDSINEKLFF. The CDR3 DNA sequence: TGTGCCAGCAGCCAAGATTTAGACTCCATTAATGAAAAACTGTTTTTT.

The chain employs TRBV18 and TRBJ2-7, with a tentative D call TRBD2 (6 bases). V was trimmed by 3 bases and J by 0 bases, leaving 15 bases between them. The CDR3 has 16 amino acids. Per the germline V gene, CDR1 is KGHSH and CDR2 is LQKENI. CDR3 amino acids: CASSPGSGGLSYEQYF. The CDR3 DNA follows: TGTGCCAGCTCACCCGGGAGTGGAGGGCTCTCCTACGAGCAGTACTTC.

The chain recombines TRBV11-3 with TRBJ1-1; 9 bases align to TRBD1. Germline lookup yields CDR1 SGHNT and CDR2 YENEEA. The CDR3 covers 14 residues. Trimming at V came to 1 base and at J to 4 bases, leaving 1 base not matched to a gene. The CDR3 nucleotides are TGTGCCAGCAGCTTAGGGGGACAGGGCACTGAAGCTTTCTTT. It translates to CASSLGGQGTEAFF.

The rearrangement uses TRBV7-2 and TRBJ1-1; perhaps TRBD1 as D (5 bases). From germline, CDR1 is SGHTA and CDR2 FQGNSA. This CDR3 is 15 amino acids long. With 5 bases removed from V and 0 bases from J, the gap between germline ends came to 13 bases. CDR3 amino acids: CASSVDSYMNTEAFF. CDR3 coding DNA: TGTGCCAGCAGCGTCGACAGTTACATGAACACTGAAGCTTTCTTT.

The chain employs TRBV6-5 and TRBJ1-3; D is perhaps TRBD1 (6 bases). Germline CDR1 reads MNHEY; CDR2 reads SVGAGI. Deletions cut 4 bases from V and 1 base from J, with 8 bases between. The CDR3 runs to 14 residues. In nucleotides, the CDR3 is TGTGCCAGCAGTTCTCAGGGGTCTGGAAACACCATATATTTT. This translates into CASSSQGSGNTIYF.

The gene calls are TRBV18 and TRBJ2-7; tentative D call: TRBD2 (6 bases). The CDR3 length is 15 residues. Per the germline V gene, CDR1 is KGHSH and CDR2 is LQKENI. V gave up 5 bases and J gave up 4 bases, with 18 bases separating them. The CDR3 DNA is TGTGCCAGCTCAGGAGGGGTGGATATGGCTTACGAGCAGTACTTC. This translates into CASSGGVDMAYEQYF. Complete variable domain (other parts from reference TRBV18 and TRBJ2-7): NAGVMQNPRHLVRRRGQEARLRCSPMKGHSHVYWYRQLPEEGLKFMVYLQKENIIDESGMPKERFSAEFPKEGPSILRIQQVVRGDSAAYFCASSGGVDMAYEQYFGPGTRLTVT.

The chain uses TRBV28 and TRBJ2-7, with no clear D. Trimming cost V 3 bases and J 0 bases, with 9 bases left between them. The germline V gene encodes CDR1 MDHEN and CDR2 SYDVKM. The length of the CDR3 is 14 residues. CDR3 nucleotides: TGTGCCAGCAGTTTCTCACCCAGCTCCTACGAGCAGTACTTC. It is translated as CASSFSPSSYEQYF.

The gene calls are TRBV27 and TRBJ2-1; D call uncertain. The CDR3 has 14 amino acids. V was pared by 8 bases and J by 6 bases, with 17 bases between. CDR1 is MNHEY, CDR2 SMNVEV, per germline (reference sequence). The CDR3 DNA is TGTGCCAGCGGTCGCGGAGCGTTGAGCAATGAGCAGTTCTTC. It encodes CASGRGALSNEQFF.

The chain is built from TRBV27 and TRBJ2-1, with 8 bases matching TRBD1. The CDR3 is 12 amino acids. Trimming took 8 bases from V and 15 from J; bases not matched to a gene: 12. Germline assignment: CDR1 MNHEY and CDR2 SMNVEV (reference sequence). This CDR3 reads CASRTRGRGPFF. The CDR3 nucleotides are TGTGCCAGCCGAACGCGCGGCAGGGGGCCGTTCTTC.

The CDR3 sequence is CASRERQSYEQYF. Written as DNA, the CDR3 is TGTGCCAGCAGGGAACGACAGTCCTACGAGCAGTACTTC. The chain employs TRBV2 and TRBJ2-7, with D perhaps matching TRBD1 (5 bases). V dropped 6 bases and J dropped 1 base, with 10 bases sitting between them. Germline CDR1 SNHLY, CDR2 FYNNEI. The CDR3 loop spans 13 amino acids.

The chain carries TRBV6-5 and TRBJ1-1; no reliable D call. CDR1 is MNHEY, CDR2 SVGAGI, per germline. V was clipped by 7 bases and J by 1 base, with 10 bases between them. There are 13 residues in the CDR3. The CDR3 coding sequence is TGTGCCAGCACGAGGGTCGAGAACACTGAAGCTTTCTTT. Its protein is CASTRVENTEAFF.

The chain recombines TRBV19 with TRBJ2-7, with D perhaps matching TRBD1 (6 bases). Looked up from germline, CDR1 is LNHDA and CDR2 is SQIVND (reference sequence). The CDR3 has 14 residues. Trimming removed 4 bases from V and 0 bases from J, with 10 bases in between. CDR3 in DNA: TGTGCCAGTAGTACCGCAGGGGCCTCCTACGAGCAGTACTTC. Its protein is CASSTAGASYEQYF. Supplemented by reference TRBV19 and TRBJ2-7, the full variable domain reads DGGITQSPKYLFRKEGQNVTLSCEQNLNHDAMYWYRQDPGQGLRLIYYSQIVNDFQKGDIAEGYSVSREKKESFPLTVTSAQKNPTAFYLCASSTAGASYEQYFGPGTRLTVT.

The V call is TRBV27, the J call TRBJ1-2; no reliable D call. Germline loops: CDR1 MNHEY, CDR2 SMNVEV (reference sequence). The CDR3 has 13 amino acids. V gave up 2 bases and J gave up 5 bases, with 9 bases separating them. The CDR3 bases are TGTGCCAGCAGTTTAGGAGGTTTTTATGGCTACACCTTC. Amino acids: CASSLGGFYGYTF.

The rearrangement joins TRBV6-5 to TRBJ2-3; 7 bases match TRBD2. Germline CDR1 MNHEY, CDR2 SVGAGI. J gave up 6 bases and V 6 bases, and 12 bases lay outside the gene matches. The CDR3 consists of 15 residues. In DNA, the CDR3 is TGTGCCAGCAGCTCGACTAGCTGGGTTGGTGATACGCAGTATTTT. It is translated as CASSSTSWVGDTQYF.

This chain links TRBV28 with TRBJ2-7; 10 bases line up with TRBD1. CDR1 and CDR2 from the germline V gene are MDHEN and SYDVKM. The length of the CDR3 is 14 residues. J was trimmed by 2 bases and V by 6 bases; bases with no gene match: 4. CDR3 protein: CASRLGQGPYEQYF. The CDR3 nucleotides are TGTGCCAGCAGGTTGGGACAGGGGCCCTACGAGCAGTACTTC.

V gene TRBV6-5 combines with J gene TRBJ2-1; TRBD1 agrees at 11 bases. CDR3 size: 14 residues. V was pared by 8 bases and J by 9 bases, with 9 bases of the junction left unmatched. Germline V gives CDR1 MNHEY, CDR2 SVGAGI. In nucleotides, the CDR3 is TGTGCCAGCTTAGCCCGGGACAGGGGGTTTGAGCAGTTCTTC. This codes for CASLARDRGFEQFF.

This rearrangement joins TRBV7-9 to TRBJ2-7; tentative D call: TRBD2 (5 bases). V was trimmed by 5 bases and J by 6 bases, leaving 20 bases between them. The CDR3 loop spans 15 amino acids. The germline V gene encodes CDR1 SEHNR and CDR2 FQNEAQ (reference sequence). This CDR3 is CASSHHVGSQSEQYF. CDR3 nucleotides: TGTGCCAGCAGCCATCATGTAGGGAGCCAATCCGAGCAGTACTTC.

V and J are TRBV10-3 and TRBJ1-6; 8 nucleotides match TRBD1. Germline CDR1 and CDR2: ENHRY and SYGVKD. Germline trimming cut 5 bases from V and 5 bases from J; bases unmatched to any gene: 8. This CDR3 has 16 residues. CDR3 nucleotides: TGTGCCATCAGTTGGAGCGGGACAGGCCATAATTCACCCCTCCACTTT. It translates to CAISWSGTGHNSPLHF.

V usage is TRBV27 and J usage is TRBJ2-7; the match to TRBD1 covers 7 bases. This CDR3 contains 14 residues. From germline, CDR1 is MNHEY and CDR2 SMNVEV (reference sequence). J lost 0 bases, V lost 5 bases, and 4 bases had no gene match. The CDR3 region has the DNA TGTGCCAGCAGTATCCGGGACAGCTCCTACGAGCAGTACTTC. It yields the protein CASSIRDSSYEQYF.

In its sample, this clone is medium-sized (0.01 to 0.1%). The J gene is TRBJ2-1, the V gene TRBV11-3; possible D gene TRBD2, 5 bases. Between the trimmed V and J ends, which lost 10 bases and 11 bases, there was a span of 12 bases. Germline V CDR1 and CDR2: SGHNT, YENEEA. The CDR3 is 10 residues long. CDR3 bases: TGTGCCACCGCGGGTCCCCAGCAGTTCTTC. This sequence encodes CATAGPQQFF.

This clone showed up many times. The chain links TRBV10-3 to TRBJ2-7; the match to TRBD1 covers 7 bases. The J segment lost 2 bases and the V segment lost 3 bases, leaving 7 bases of the junction unmatched. This CDR3 is built from 15 residues. Germline V gene sequence: CDR1 ENHRY, CDR2 SYGVKD. CDR3 in amino acids: CAISDFRGQTYEQYF. The CDR3 nucleotides read TGTGCCATCAGTGATTTTAGGGGACAGACCTACGAGCAGTACTTC.

The chain carries TRBV9 and TRBJ2-1; D unresolved. Trimming took off 4 bases at V and 6 bases at J, with 17 bases between the two ends. The CDR3 covers 15 residues. Germline CDR1 is SGDLS and CDR2 is YYNGEE. CDR3 sequence reads: CASSPDLTPGNEQFF. CDR3 in DNA: TGTGCCAGCAGCCCCGACCTTACCCCGGGCAATGAGCAGTTCTTC.

The rearrangement links TRBV7-3 to TRBJ2-1; D might be TRBD2 (6 bases). This CDR3 comprises 14 residues. V was cut by 5 bases and J by 7 bases, with 15 bases left in between. From germline, CDR1 is SGHTA and CDR2 FQGTGA. The CDR3 DNA is TGTGCCAGCAGCCGTAGTAGGGACTGGAATGAGCAGTTCTTC. Translating gives CASSRSRDWNEQFF.